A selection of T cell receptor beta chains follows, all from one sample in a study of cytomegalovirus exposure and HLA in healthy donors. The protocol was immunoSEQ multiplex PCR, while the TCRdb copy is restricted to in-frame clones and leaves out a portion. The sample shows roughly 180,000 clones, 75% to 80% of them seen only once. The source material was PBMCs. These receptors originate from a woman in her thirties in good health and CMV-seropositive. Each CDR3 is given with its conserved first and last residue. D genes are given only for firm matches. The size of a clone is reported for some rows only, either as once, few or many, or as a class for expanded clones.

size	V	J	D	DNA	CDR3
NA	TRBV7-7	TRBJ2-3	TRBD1	TGTGCTAGCAGCCGGGACAGAAGTACAGATACGCAGTATTTT	CASSRDRSTDTQYF
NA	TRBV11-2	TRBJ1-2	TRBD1	TGTGCCAGCAGCCTGACAGGGACGGCTAACTATGGCTACACCTTC	CASSLTGTANYGYTF
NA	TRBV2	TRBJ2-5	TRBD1	TGTGCCAGCAGTGGTGACAGGGGGACTGAGACCCAGTACTTC	CASSGDRGTETQYF
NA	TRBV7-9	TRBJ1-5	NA	TGTGCCAGCAGCCGCGAGGGAGGCAATCAGCCCCAGCATTTT	CASSREGGNQPQHF
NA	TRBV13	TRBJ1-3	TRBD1	TGTGCCAGCAGCTCACCGGGACAGGGAAGGAACACCATATATTTT	CASSSPGQGRNTIYF
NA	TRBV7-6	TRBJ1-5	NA	TGTGCCAGCAGCTTAGGTAGGGGGAGCAATCAGCCCCAGCATTTT	CASSLGRGSNQPQHF
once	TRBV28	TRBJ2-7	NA	TGTGCCAGCAGCACCCGGACCGGGATTACTTCGATAAACTCCTACGAGCAGTACTTC	CASSTRTGITSINSYEQYF
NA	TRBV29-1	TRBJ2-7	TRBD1	TGCAGCGTTGTCCGCAGGACAGGGGTCAACTACGAGCAGTACTTC	CSVVRRTGVNYEQYF
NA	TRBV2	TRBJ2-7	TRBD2	TGTGCCAGCAGTGAAGCGCGGTATGGTGGGAGGGTTTACGAGCAGTACTTC	CASSEARYGGRVYEQYF
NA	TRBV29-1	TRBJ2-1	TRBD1	TGCAGCGTTGAAGCCGGGACAGTTCGAGGGCAGTTCTTC	CSVEAGTVRGQFF
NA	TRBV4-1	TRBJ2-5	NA	TGCGCCAGCAGACAACAGGGACAAGAGACCCAGTACTTC	CASRQQGQETQYF
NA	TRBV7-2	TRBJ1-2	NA	TGTGCCAGCAGCTTAGGGAGATCGGTTAGGTATGGCTACACCTTC	CASSLGRSVRYGYTF
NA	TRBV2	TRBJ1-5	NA	TGTGCCAGCAACCGACAGGGCAATCAGCCCCAGCATTTT	CASNRQGNQPQHF
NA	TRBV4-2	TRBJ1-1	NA	TGTGCCAGCAGCCAAGTGTTAAGTGTACAGATTAACACTGAAGCTTTCTTT	CASSQVLSVQINTEAFF
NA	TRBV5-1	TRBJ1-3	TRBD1	TGCGCCAGCAGCTTGGATGGACAGGGAAGAAACACCATATATTTT	CASSLDGQGRNTIYF
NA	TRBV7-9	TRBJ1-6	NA	TGTGCCAGCAGCTCCCGCGAGAATTCACCCCTCCACTTT	CASSSRENSPLHF
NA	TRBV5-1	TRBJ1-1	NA	TGCGCCAGCAGCTTGGTTAAAAACACTGAAGCTTTCTTT	CASSLVKNTEAFF
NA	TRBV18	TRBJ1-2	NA	TGTGCCAGCTCACCGGCAGGGGACGTTGCTGGCTACACCTTC	CASSPAGDVAGYTF
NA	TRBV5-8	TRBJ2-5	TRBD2	TGTGCCAGCAGTTTCGGACTAGCCGGGGAGGAGACCCAGTACTTC	CASSFGLAGEETQYF
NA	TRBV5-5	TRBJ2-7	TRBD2	TGTGCCAGCAGCTCCGGACTAGTCGAGCAGTACTTC	CASSSGLVEQYF
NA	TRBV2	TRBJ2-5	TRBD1	TGTGCCAGCAGTGGTAGCCGGGACAGGGTTCTAGAGACCCAGTACTTC	CASSGSRDRVLETQYF
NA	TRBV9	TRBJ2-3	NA	TGTGCCAGCAACCCTGGGGCCCGCGATACGCAGTATTTT	CASNPGARDTQYF
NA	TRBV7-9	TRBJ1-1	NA	TGTGCCAGCAGCTTTAAAAACAGGGAAACTTTCTTT	CASSFKNRETFF
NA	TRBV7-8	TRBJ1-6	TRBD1	TGTGCCAGCAGCTTAGCCTACAGGGGGCAGGTTTCACCCCTCCACTTT	CASSLAYRGQVSPLHF
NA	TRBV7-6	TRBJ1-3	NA	TGTGCCAGCAGCTCGGGGTTCGGAAACACCATATATTTT	CASSSGFGNTIYF
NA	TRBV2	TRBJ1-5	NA	TGTGCCAGCTGGGACACCTATAGCAATCAGCCCCAGCATTTT	CASWDTYSNQPQHF
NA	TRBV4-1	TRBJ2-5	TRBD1	TGCGCCAGCAGCACCCGGGACAGGGGCTTTCCCTGGGAAGAGACCCAGTACTTC	CASSTRDRGFPWEETQYF
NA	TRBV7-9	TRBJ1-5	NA	TGTGCCAGCAGCTTGTGGGGGGTAAATCAGCCCCAGCATTTT	CASSLWGVNQPQHF
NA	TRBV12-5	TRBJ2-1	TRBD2	TGTGCTAGTGCCACCCAGGGAGGGCGCTACAATGAGCAGTTCTTC	CASATQGGRYNEQFF
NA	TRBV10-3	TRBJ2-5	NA	TGTGCCATCAGTGAGTCGTTGGGGGGCCAAGAGACCCAGTACTTC	CAISESLGGQETQYF
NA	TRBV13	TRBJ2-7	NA	TGTGCCAGCAGCCCCAGGGTCGGTGCCTACGAGCAGTACTTC	CASSPRVGAYEQYF
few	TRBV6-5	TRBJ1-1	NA	TGTGCCAGCAGTGGGAGGGCGGGAGCTTTCTTT	CASSGRAGAFF
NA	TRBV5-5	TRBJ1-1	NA	TGTGCCAGCAGCTTGGGTCAGGGTCGGACTGAAGCTTTCTTT	CASSLGQGRTEAFF
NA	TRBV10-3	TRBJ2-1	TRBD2	TGTGCCACTGACAGGGGACTAGCGGGAGTGGCGGAGCAGTTCTTC	CATDRGLAGVAEQFF
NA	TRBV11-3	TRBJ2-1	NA	TGTGCCAGCAGCGACGGACAGGAGCAGTTCTTC	CASSDGQEQFF
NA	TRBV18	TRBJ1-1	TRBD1	TGTGCCAGCTCACCAAGGCTGACAGGGTATCACACTGAAGCTTTCTTT	CASSPRLTGYHTEAFF
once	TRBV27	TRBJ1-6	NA	TGTGCCAGCAGTTTTTTTATGGGGCCGTATAATTCACCCCTCCACTTT	CASSFFMGPYNSPLHF
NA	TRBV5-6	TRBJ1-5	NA	TGTGCCAGCAGCCCGTACCTGGGTGGCGGTCAGCCCCAGCATTTT	CASSPYLGGGQPQHF
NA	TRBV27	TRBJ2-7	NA	TGTGCCAGCAGTTGGGAGACTGGTTCCTACGAGCAGTACTTC	CASSWETGSYEQYF
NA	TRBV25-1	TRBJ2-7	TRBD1	TGTGCCAGCAGTTGGGGGACAGGGAGGCGCGAGCAGTACTTC	CASSWGTGRREQYF
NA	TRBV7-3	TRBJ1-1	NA	TGTGCCAGCAGCTTAGAGGCACCCCAGTCCGTGGACACTGAAGCTTTCTTT	CASSLEAPQSVDTEAFF
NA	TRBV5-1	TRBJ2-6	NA	TGCGCCAGCAGAGGTTCTCTAGGTGGGGCCAACGTCCTGACTTTC	CASRGSLGGANVLTF
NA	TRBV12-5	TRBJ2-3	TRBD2	TGTGCTAGTGCCCTGGGACTAGCGGGCACAGATACGCAGTATTTT	CASALGLAGTDTQYF
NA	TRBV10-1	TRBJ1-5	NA	TGCGCCAGCAGTCTCCAGGGAGGCCAGCCCCAGCATTTT	CASSLQGGQPQHF
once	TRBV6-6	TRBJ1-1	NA	TGTGCCAGCAGTTACTCACCGGGAACTGAAGCTTTCTTT	CASSYSPGTEAFF
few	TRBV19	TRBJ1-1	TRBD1	TGTGCCAGTAGTATCGGCGGGACAGGGCACACTGAAGCTTTCTTT	CASSIGGTGHTEAFF
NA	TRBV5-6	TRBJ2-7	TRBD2	TGTGCCAGCAGCTTAGTGGGTAGCGGGAGATCCCACGAGCAGTACTTC	CASSLVGSGRSHEQYF
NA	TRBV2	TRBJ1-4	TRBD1	TGTGCCAGCAGTTGGGCACAGGGGGTGACTAATGAAAAACTGTTTTTT	CASSWAQGVTNEKLFF
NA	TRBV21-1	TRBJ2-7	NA	TGTGCCAGCAGCAAAGTCCCGGAGACCTACGAGCAGTACTTC	CASSKVPETYEQYF
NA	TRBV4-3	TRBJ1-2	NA	TGCGCCAGCAGCCAAGGTGGCTCCTATGGCTACACCTTC	CASSQGGSYGYTF
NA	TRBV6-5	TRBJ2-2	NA	TGTGCCAGCAGTTCTTACAGCGGAACGAACACCGGGGAGCTGTTTTTT	CASSSYSGTNTGELFF